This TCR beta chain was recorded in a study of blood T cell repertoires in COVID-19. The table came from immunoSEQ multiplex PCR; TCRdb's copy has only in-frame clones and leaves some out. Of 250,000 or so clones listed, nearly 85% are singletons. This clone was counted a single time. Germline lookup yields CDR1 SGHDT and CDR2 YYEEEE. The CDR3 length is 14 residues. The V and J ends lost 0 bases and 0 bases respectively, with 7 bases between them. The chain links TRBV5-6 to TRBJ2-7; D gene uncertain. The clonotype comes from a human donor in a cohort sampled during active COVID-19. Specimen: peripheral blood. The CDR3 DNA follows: TGTGCCAGCAGCTTGGCCGCGTCCTCCTACGAGCAGTACTTC. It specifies CASSLAASSYEQYF.